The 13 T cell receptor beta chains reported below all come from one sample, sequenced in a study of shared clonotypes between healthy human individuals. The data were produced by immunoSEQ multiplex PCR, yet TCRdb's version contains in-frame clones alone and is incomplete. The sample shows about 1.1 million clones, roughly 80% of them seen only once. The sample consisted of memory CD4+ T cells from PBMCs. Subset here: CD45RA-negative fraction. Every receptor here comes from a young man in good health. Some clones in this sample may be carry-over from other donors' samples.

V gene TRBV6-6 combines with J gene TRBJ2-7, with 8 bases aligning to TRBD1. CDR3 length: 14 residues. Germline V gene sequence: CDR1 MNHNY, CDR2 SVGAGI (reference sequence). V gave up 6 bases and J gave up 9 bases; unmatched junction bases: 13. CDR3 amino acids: CASRTDREPHRQYF. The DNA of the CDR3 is TGTGCCAGCAGAACGGACAGGGAACCCCACCGGCAGTACTTC.

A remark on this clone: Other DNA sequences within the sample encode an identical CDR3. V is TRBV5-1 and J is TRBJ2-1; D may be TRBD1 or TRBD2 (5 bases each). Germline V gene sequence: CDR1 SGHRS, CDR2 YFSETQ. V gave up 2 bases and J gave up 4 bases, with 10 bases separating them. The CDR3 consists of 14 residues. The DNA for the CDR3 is TGCGCCAGCAGCTTCGGGACGGTATACAATGAGCAGTTCTTC. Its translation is CASSFGTVYNEQFF.

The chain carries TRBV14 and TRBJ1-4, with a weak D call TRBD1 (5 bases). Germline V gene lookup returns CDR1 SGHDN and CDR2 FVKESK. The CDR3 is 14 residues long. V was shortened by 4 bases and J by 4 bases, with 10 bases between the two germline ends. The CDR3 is CASSPRQYNEKLFF. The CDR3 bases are TGTGCCAGCAGCCCTCGACAGTATAATGAAAAACTGTTTTTT.

The CDR3 region is CASRPSFWGGQPQHF. The CDR3 nucleotides read TGTGCCAGCAGGCCGTCGTTTTGGGGTGGACAGCCCCAGCATTTT. V usage is TRBV6-5 and J usage is TRBJ1-5; the D is unclear. This CDR3 is built from 15 residues. Trimming removed 6 bases at V and 7 bases at J, with 19 bases between. Germline-derived CDR1 and CDR2 are MNHEY and SVGAGI.

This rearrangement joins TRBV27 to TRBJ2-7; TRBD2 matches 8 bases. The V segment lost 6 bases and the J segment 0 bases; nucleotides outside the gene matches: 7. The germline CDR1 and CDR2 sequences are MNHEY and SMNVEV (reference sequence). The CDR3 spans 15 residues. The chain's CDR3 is CASRGGLDASYEQYF. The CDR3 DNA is TGTGCCAGCAGGGGGGGACTAGACGCCTCCTACGAGCAGTACTTC.

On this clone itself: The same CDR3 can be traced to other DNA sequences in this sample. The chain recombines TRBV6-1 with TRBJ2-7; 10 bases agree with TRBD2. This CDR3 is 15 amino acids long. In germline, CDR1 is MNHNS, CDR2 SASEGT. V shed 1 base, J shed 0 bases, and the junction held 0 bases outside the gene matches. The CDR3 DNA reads TGTGCCAGCAGTGAAGGGACTAGCGGCTCCTACGAGCAGTACTTC. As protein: CASSEGTSGSYEQYF.

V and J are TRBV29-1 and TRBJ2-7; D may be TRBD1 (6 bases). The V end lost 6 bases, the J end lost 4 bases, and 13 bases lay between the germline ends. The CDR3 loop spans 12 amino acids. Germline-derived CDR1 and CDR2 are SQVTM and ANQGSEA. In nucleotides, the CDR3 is TGCAGCGTCCAAGAGACAGGTTACGAGCAGTACTTC. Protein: CSVQETGYEQYF.

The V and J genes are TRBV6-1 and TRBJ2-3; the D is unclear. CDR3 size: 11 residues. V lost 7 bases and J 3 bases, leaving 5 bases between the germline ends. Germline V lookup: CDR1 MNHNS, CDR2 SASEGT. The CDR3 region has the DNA TGTGCCAGCACGCTTACAGATACGCAGTATTTT. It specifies CASTLTDTQYF.

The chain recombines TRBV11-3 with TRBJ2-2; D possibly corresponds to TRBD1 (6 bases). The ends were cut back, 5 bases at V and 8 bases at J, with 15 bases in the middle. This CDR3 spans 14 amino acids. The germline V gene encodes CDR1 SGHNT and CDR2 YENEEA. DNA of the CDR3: TGTGCCAGCAGCAAAGGGGGACCAACAGGGGAGCTGTTTTTT. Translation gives CASSKGGPTGELFF. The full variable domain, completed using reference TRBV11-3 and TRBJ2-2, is EAGVVQSPRYKIIEKKQPVAFWCNPISGHNTLYWYLQNLGQGPELLIRYENEEAVDDSQLPKDRFSAERLKGVDSTLKIQPAELGDSAVYLCASSKGGPTGELFFGEGSRLTVL.

The DNA for the CDR3 is TGTGCCAGCAGTACAGACAGGGGGCGCAGTCACGAGCAGTTCTTC. It encodes CASSTDRGRSHEQFF. The chain is built from TRBV2 and TRBJ2-1, with 10 nucleotides matching TRBD1. The germline V gene has CDR1 SNHLY and CDR2 FYNNEI. V lost 5 bases and J lost 10; bases outside the gene matches: 11. CDR3 size: 15 residues.

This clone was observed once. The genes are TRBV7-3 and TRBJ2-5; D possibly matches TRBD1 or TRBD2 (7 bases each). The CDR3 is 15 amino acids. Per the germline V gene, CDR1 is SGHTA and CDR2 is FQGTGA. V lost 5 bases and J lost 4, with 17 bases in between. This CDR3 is CASSPQGGARETQYF. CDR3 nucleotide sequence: TGTGCCAGCAGCCCCCAGGGGGGGGCGAGAGAGACCCAGTACTTC.

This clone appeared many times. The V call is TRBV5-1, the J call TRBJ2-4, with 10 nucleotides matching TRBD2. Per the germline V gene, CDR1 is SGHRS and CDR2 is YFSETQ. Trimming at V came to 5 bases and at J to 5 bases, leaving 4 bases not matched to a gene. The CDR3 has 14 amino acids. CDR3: CASRRTSGQNIQYF. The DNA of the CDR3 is TGCGCCAGCAGGAGGACTAGCGGTCAAAACATTCAGTACTTC.

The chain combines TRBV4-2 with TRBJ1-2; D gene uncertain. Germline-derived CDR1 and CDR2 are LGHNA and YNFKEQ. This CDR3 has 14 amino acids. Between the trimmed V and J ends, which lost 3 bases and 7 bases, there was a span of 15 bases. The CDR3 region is CASSQETAGFGYTF. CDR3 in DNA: TGTGCCAGCAGCCAGGAGACGGCGGGCTTTGGCTACACCTTC.